The sequence of this TCR beta chain was determined in a study of blood T cell repertoires in COVID-19. Sequencing used immunoSEQ multiplex PCR; TCRdb keeps in-frame clones, though not all of them. This sample has 300,000 to 400,000 clones; more than 75% occur once, and the top ten carry approximately 2.5%. The receptor was isolated from a man aged 60 to 75 who had recovered from COVID-19. Sequencing used PBMCs or T cells enriched from blood (not recorded which).

As DNA, the CDR3 is TGTGCCAGCAGTTTTTCGTCGTCCGGGGAGCTGTTTTTT. Translated: CASSFSSSGELFF. The chain carries TRBV27 and TRBJ2-2; D remains unclear. Trimming pared 3 bases from V and 6 bases from J, leaving 8 bases between. Germline V gene lookup returns CDR1 MNHEY and CDR2 SMNVEV (reference sequence). The CDR3 is made up of 13 amino acids.